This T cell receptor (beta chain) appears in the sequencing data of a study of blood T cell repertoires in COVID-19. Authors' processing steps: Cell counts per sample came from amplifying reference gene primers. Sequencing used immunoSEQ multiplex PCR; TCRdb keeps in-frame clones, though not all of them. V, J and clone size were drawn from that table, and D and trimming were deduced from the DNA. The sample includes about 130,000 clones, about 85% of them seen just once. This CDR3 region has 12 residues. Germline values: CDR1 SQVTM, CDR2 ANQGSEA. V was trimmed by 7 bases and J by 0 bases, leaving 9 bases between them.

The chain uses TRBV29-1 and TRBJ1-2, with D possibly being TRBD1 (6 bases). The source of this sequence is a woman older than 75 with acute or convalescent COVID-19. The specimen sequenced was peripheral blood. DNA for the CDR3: TGCAGCGGGCGGACAGCTAACTATGGCTACACCTTC. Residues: CSGRTANYGYTF.